Sequencing of this T cell receptor beta chain was carried out in a study of molecular identifiers for immune sequencing clone quantification. Germline CDR1 SGDLS, CDR2 YYNGEE. This CDR3 region has 15 residues. V was shortened by 1 base and J by 4 bases, with 14 bases between the two germline ends. As CD8+CD4-CCR7+CD45RA+ cells, naive CD8 T cells were sorted. Using its own MiXCR run on the PCR reads, TCRdb lists one record per CDR3 protein. The sample consists of some 680,000 distinct CDR3 sequences, roughly 23% of them appearing once. What was sequenced was naive CD8+ T cells from blood, with Jurkat cell RNA spiked in. Subset meaning: FACS-sorted CD8+CD4-CCR7+CD45RA+ naive T cells. The J gene is TRBJ2-5, the V gene TRBV9; D might be TRBD1 (6 bases). The receptor's source is a human donor in good health. Some libraries in this study had Jurkat cell RNA spiked in. CDR3 DNA sequence: TGTGCCAGCAGCGTATCACAGGGTTTTCTAGAGACCCAGTACTTC. Encoded protein: CASSVSQGFLETQYF.